Listed below are T cell receptor beta chains from one sample, sequenced in a study of cytomegalovirus exposure and HLA in healthy donors. TCRdb's table, derived via immunoSEQ multiplex PCR, lists solely in-frame clones and lacks some. The table lists roughly 140,000 clones, over 60% of them singletons, with roughly 4.6% in the top ten. Sequencing input: PBMCs. Receptors were obtained from a woman between 45 and 65 years old in good health and CMV-seronegative. Both conserved end residues are part of each CDR3. D genes are given only for firm matches. A clone size is listed for some rows: how often the clone was seen (once, few, many), or a class if it is expanded.

v_gene	d_gene	abundance	j_gene	CDR3nt	CDR3aa
TRBV5-1	-	once	TRBJ2-7	TGCGCCAGCAGCGGGGGGAGCTCCTACGAGCAGTACTTC	CASSGGSSYEQYF
TRBV10-1	-	few	TRBJ1-6	TGCGCCAGCAGTGGGAGACAGCGCCTCAGCTCCTATAATTCACCCCTCCACTTT	CASSGRQRLSSYNSPLHF
TRBV5-1	TRBD1	-	TRBJ1-3	TGCGCCAGCAGCCAGGGACAGGGCTCTGGAAACACCATATATTTT	CASSQGQGSGNTIYF
TRBV5-5	TRBD1	-	TRBJ1-6	TGTGCCAGCAGCTTAGATGTACAGGGGGCACCCCTCCACTTT	CASSLDVQGAPLHF
TRBV10-3	-	-	TRBJ1-6	TGTGCCATCAGTGATTTAAACAGGAGATATTCACCCCTCCACTTT	CAISDLNRRYSPLHF
TRBV2	-	-	TRBJ1-1	TGTGCCAGCAGTGAGCCGGAGGGAACTGAAGCTTTCTTT	CASSEPEGTEAFF
TRBV19	TRBD2	-	TRBJ2-7	TGTGCCAGTAGTATCACAGCGGGGCCCGCCTACGAGCAGTACTTC	CASSITAGPAYEQYF
TRBV27	TRBD1	-	TRBJ2-3	TGTGCCAGCGGTCGGGACAGGGGAGATACGCAGTATTTT	CASGRDRGDTQYF
TRBV21-1	-	few	TRBJ1-6	TGTGCCAGCAGCCCCGGGACAGGGTATTCACCCCTCCACTTT	CASSPGTGYSPLHF
TRBV15	-	-	TRBJ2-5	TGTGCCACCAGCAGAGATCTGGCAGGGGTGGGTCGGCAAGAGACCCAGTACTTC	CATSRDLAGVGRQETQYF
TRBV4-1	-	-	TRBJ1-1	TGCGCCAGCAGCTCGAACGGACAAAAGGTGGCTTTCTTT	CASSSNGQKVAFF
TRBV6-1	-	-	TRBJ2-5	TGTGCCAGCAGTGAATCTGGGTCGTGGGAGCAGTACTTC	CASSESGSWEQYF
TRBV4-2	-	-	TRBJ2-1	TGTGCCAGCAGCCAAGTCGGGGGTGATACCTACAATGAGCAGTTCTTC	CASSQVGGDTYNEQFF
TRBV5-1	-	-	TRBJ2-7	TGCGCCAGCAGCCTAATCGACCTAGCCTCCTACGAGCAGTACTTC	CASSLIDLASYEQYF
TRBV11-2	TRBD1	few	TRBJ2-7	TGTGCCAGCAGCTTAGATCTGGAAATCCCACAGGGGGCAGTCTACTTC	CASSLDLEIPQGAVYF
TRBV6-1	-	-	TRBJ2-3	TGTGCCAGCAGTGATCGGACACCCTTTCAGTATTTT	CASSDRTPFQYF
TRBV15	-	-	TRBJ2-1	TGTGCCACCAGCAGAGAGTCTGACAATGAGCAGTTCTTC	CATSRESDNEQFF
TRBV4-2	TRBD2	-	TRBJ2-5	TGTGCCAGCAGTCCTATAGCGGGGGGGTTTGGAGAGACCCAGTACTTC	CASSPIAGGFGETQYF
TRBV15	TRBD1	-	TRBJ2-5	TGTGCCACCAGCAGCAGTCCGGGACAGCAGGAGACCCAGTACTTC	CATSSSPGQQETQYF
TRBV7-9	TRBD2	-	TRBJ2-1	TGTGCCAGCAGTGGGACTAGCGGGGGGGAAGGGTCCTACAATGAGCAGTTCTTC	CASSGTSGGEGSYNEQFF
TRBV30	TRBD1	once	TRBJ2-7	TGTGCCTGGAGCCCCGGGACAGGGCCCTACGAGCAGTACTTC	CAWSPGTGPYEQYF
TRBV28	-	few	TRBJ1-5	TGTGCCAGCAGTTCGCAGGTCGGCAATCAGCCCCAGCATTTT	CASSSQVGNQPQHF